This TCR beta chain was captured by sequencing in a study of blood T cell repertoires in COVID-19. Original processing methods: Amplification with reference gene primers provided the estimates of nucleated cell counts. Clones were sequenced by immunoSEQ multiplex PCR, and TCRdb holds only the in-frame ones, with some missing. Clonal size and the V and J genes are those of that table, whereas D and trimming came from the DNA. Of a few hundred thousand clones in the sample, approximately 88% were seen once. Material for sequencing was peripheral blood. The source of this sequence is a man between 18 and 29 years old with active or convalescent COVID-19.

The DNA of the CDR3 is TGTGCCAGCAGCTTAGACTTGGATTGGCAGGCCCAGTACTTC. This translates into CASSLDLDWQAQYF. The chain uses TRBV7-2 and TRBJ2-5; D not resolved. CDR1 and CDR2 from the germline V gene are SGHTA and FQGNSA. This CDR3 is 14 amino acids long. Trimming took off 1 base at V and 9 bases at J, with 15 bases between the two ends.